The subject of this entry is one TCR beta chain. This sample was taken from a study of technical replicates of blood from a few donors. With 6 bases clipped from V and 4 bases from J, the junction kept 5 bases outside the gene matches. Germline loops: CDR1 MNHEY, CDR2 SMNVEV (reference sequence). CDR3 size: 16 residues. Produced via immunoSEQ multiplex PCR; TCRdb's table is partial and in-frame only. This table has 85,000 to 100,000 clones, approximately 95% appearing once. The clonotype was recovered from a human donor in good health. The sequencing sample was made of T cells isolated from PBMCs. The gene calls are TRBV27 and TRBJ2-3, with 15 bases that match TRBD2. The CDR3 region is CASSGLAGGVSDTQYF. CDR3 nucleotide sequence: TGTGCCAGCAGCGGACTAGCGGGAGGGGTATCAGATACGCAGTATTTT.